The next 19 T cell receptor beta chains were all read from a single sample in a study of Ad26.COV2.S vaccination and SARS-CoV-2 variants. Sequenced by immunoSEQ multiplex PCR; TCRdb stores in-frame clones only, minus some. The sample includes about 280,000 clones, about 87% seen only once; the top ten take approximately 3.4%. Treatment in this sample: about 20 received Ad26.COV2.S at low or high dose, single or two shots; 5 received placebo; per-sample allocation not given. On day 63 after the first injection, vaccine and placebo recipients gave samples. The sequencing here drew on peripheral blood, taken in a trial of Ad26.COV2.S vaccine versus placebo. Every receptor here comes from a person aged 18-65 years who received the Ad26.COV2.S COVID-19 vaccine or a placebo.

J is TRBJ2-2 and V is TRBV9; D is unresolved. V was shortened by 0 bases and J by 0 bases, with 6 bases between the two germline ends. The CDR3 is made up of 15 amino acids. Per germline, CDR1 SGDLS and CDR2 YYNGEE. CDR3 in DNA: TGTGCCAGCAGCGTAGGACATACGAACACCGGGGAGCTGTTTTTT. Protein sequence: CASSVGHTNTGELFF.

The table lists this clone with a few counts. The V call is TRBV19, the J call TRBJ1-5, with D possibly TRBD1 on 6 matching bases. V lost 4 bases, J lost 4 bases, and 20 bases lay in between. Germline V gene data show CDR1 as LNHDA and CDR2 as SQIVND (reference sequence). This CDR3 spans 17 amino acids. The CDR3 reads CASSTHFGTYGNQPQHF. The CDR3 DNA sequence: TGTGCCAGTAGTACACACTTCGGGACATACGGTAATCAGCCCCAGCATTTT.

The count of this clone is one. The chain uses TRBV30 and TRBJ2-5, with 8 bases aligning to TRBD1. Germline CDR1 GTSNPN, CDR2 SVGIG (reference sequence). J gave up 7 bases and V 3 bases, and 7 bases lay outside the gene matches. The CDR3 consists of 13 residues. The CDR3: CAWRADRAGTQYF. The CDR3 DNA is TGTGCCTGGAGAGCGGACAGGGCGGGGACCCAGTACTTC.

The V and J genes are TRBV6-2 or TRBV6-3 and TRBJ2-1, with a weak D call TRBD1 (5 bases). Germline CDR1 is MNHEY and CDR2 is SVGEGT. V lost 3 bases and J lost 15, with 12 bases in between. The CDR3 is 11 residues long. The CDR3 bases are TGTGCCAGCAGTTATCAGGGATCCCCGTTCTTC. Translating gives CASSYQGSPFF.

The chain employs TRBV7-9 and TRBJ1-4, with a weak D call TRBD1 (6 bases). The CDR3 extends over 14 amino acids. The ends were cut back, 1 base at V and 6 bases at J, with 9 bases in the middle. Germline-derived CDR1 and CDR2 are SEHNR and FQNEAQ (reference sequence). The CDR3, as DNA: TGTGCCAGCAGCTTAGTTCGGACAGATGAAAAACTGTTTTTT. Amino acids: CASSLVRTDEKLFF.

This clone appeared a few times. The chain couples TRBV4-2 to TRBJ1-1; no clear D gene. This CDR3 comprises 15 residues. The ends were cut back, 0 bases at V and 0 bases at J, with 8 bases in the middle. The germline gives CDR1 LGHNA, CDR2 YNFKEQ. The CDR3 loop reads CASSQDPHMNTEAFF. The CDR3 DNA reads as TGTGCCAGCAGCCAAGATCCGCATATGAACACTGAAGCTTTCTTT.

J is TRBJ2-7 and V is TRBV2; 10 bases fit TRBD2. This CDR3 is 15 amino acids long. V trimming: 8 bases; J trimming: 4 bases; junction bases outside the gene matches: 11. From germline, CDR1 is SNHLY and CDR2 FYNNEI. CDR3 bases: TGTGCCAGCGGGGCTAGCGGGAGAACCGGGTACGAGCAGTACTTC. Its protein product is CASGASGRTGYEQYF.

Here the CDR3 DNA reads TGTGCCAGCAGCTCCACAAGGGGCGCGTACGAGCAGTACTTC. It codes for CASSSTRGAYEQYF. The rearrangement uses TRBV7-9 and TRBJ2-7; perhaps TRBD1 as D (5 bases). CDR3 length equals 14 residues. V lost 4 bases and J lost 4, with 14 bases in between. The germline V gene has CDR1 SEHNR and CDR2 FQNEAQ (reference sequence).

This clone was seen only a few times. The rearrangement joins TRBV6-4 to TRBJ1-1; 7 bases are a match to TRBD1. Germline V gene lookup returns CDR1 MRHNA and CDR2 SNTAGT. V lost 2 bases, J lost 6 bases, and 9 bases stayed unmatched. CDR3 length: 15 residues. In DNA, the CDR3 is TGTGCCAGCAGTGACGAGGGGACAGATAGTTCTGAAGCTTTCTTT. Protein: CASSDEGTDSSEAFF.

This rearrangement joins TRBV11-2 to TRBJ2-1, with 10 bases lining up with TRBD2. Per the germline V gene, CDR1 is SGHAT and CDR2 is FQNNGV. V shed 2 bases, J shed 4 bases, and the junction held 11 bases outside the gene matches. This CDR3 region has 18 residues. The CDR3 sequence is CASSLRPSGSTGYNEQFF. CDR3 coding DNA: TGTGCCAGCAGCTTACGGCCTAGCGGGAGCACCGGGTACAATGAGCAGTTCTTC.

This chain connects TRBV7-2 to TRBJ2-2, with 7 bases lining up with TRBD2. Germline V gene lookup returns CDR1 SGHTA and CDR2 FQGNSA. Trimming cost V 5 bases and J 1 base; bases outside gene matches: 7. The length of the CDR3 is 16 residues. The CDR3 sequence is CASSRFSGVNTGELFF. The CDR3 region has the DNA TGTGCCAGCAGCCGGTTCAGCGGGGTGAACACCGGGGAGCTGTTTTTT. Drawing the rest from reference TRBV7-2 and TRBJ2-2, the complete variable domain is GAGVSQSPSNKVTEKGKDVELRCDPISGHTALYWYRQSLGQGLEFLIYFQGNSAPDKSGLPSDRFSAERTGGSVSTLTIQRTQQEDSAVYLCASSRFSGVNTGELFFGEGSRLTVL.

This clone has a single count. The chain carries TRBV25-1 and TRBJ2-1, with D possibly TRBD2 on 6 matching bases. CDR3 length: 15 amino acids. V was clipped by 6 bases and J by 7 bases, with 19 bases between them. Germline V gene sequence: CDR1 MGHDK, CDR2 SYGVNS. CDR3 sequence (DNA): TGTGCCAGCAGGAGAGGGGACTCCCTCGTTAATGAGCAGTTCTTC. It specifies CASRRGDSLVNEQFF.

The V and J genes are TRBV5-4 and TRBJ2-7, with 12 bases identical to TRBD1. J was trimmed by 5 bases and V by 4 bases; bases with no gene match: 16. Germline CDR1 and CDR2: SGHNT and YYREEE (reference sequence). This CDR3 contains 18 residues. The CDR3 here is CASSPPPGQGAIWNEQYF. The CDR3 region has the DNA TGTGCCAGCAGCCCTCCCCCGGGACAGGGGGCGATTTGGAACGAGCAGTACTTC.

The chain employs TRBV28 and TRBJ2-7; D call uncertain. The CDR3 loop spans 12 amino acids. The germline CDR1 and CDR2 sequences are MDHEN and SYDVKM. Deletions cut 4 bases from V and 3 bases from J, with 7 bases between. The CDR3 nucleotides read TGTGCCAGCAGTTCGGTGCTCTACGAGCAGTACTTC. Protein product: CASSSVLYEQYF. The entire variable domain, with the rest obtained from reference TRBV28 and TRBJ2-7, is as follows: DVKVTQSSRYLVKRTGEKVFLECVQDMDHENMFWYRQDPGLGLRLIYFSYDVKMKEKGDIPEGYSVSREKKERFSLILESASTNQTSMYLCASSSVLYEQYFGPGTRLTVT.

V usage is TRBV3-1 (or the pseudogene TRBV3-2) and J usage is TRBJ2-1, with 10 positions matching TRBD2. The CDR3 contains 16 residues. Germline V CDR1 and CDR2: LGHDT, YNNKEL (reference sequence). V was pared by 0 bases and J by 10 bases, with 9 bases of the junction left unmatched. The CDR3 here is CASSQDVGLAGVEQFF. CDR3 coding DNA: TGTGCCAGCAGCCAAGATGTGGGGCTAGCGGGAGTAGAGCAGTTCTTC.

This chain uses TRBV6-5 with TRBJ2-7, with D perhaps matching TRBD2 (6 bases). Trimming removed 2 bases from V and 0 bases from J, with 8 bases in between. CDR3 size: 14 residues. Looked up from germline, CDR1 is MNHEY and CDR2 is SVGAGI. CDR3 bases: TGTGCCAGCAGTTACCGCGGGGTCTCCTACGAGCAGTACTTC. This codes for CASSYRGVSYEQYF.

The chain links TRBV23-1 to TRBJ2-3; 10 nucleotides align to TRBD1. TRBV23-1 is placed among ORFs of uncertain function. CDR3 length: 21 amino acids. Germline trimming cut 2 bases from V and 2 bases from J; bases unmatched to any gene: 19. This CDR3 is CASSQSPRTGTGTGDTDTQYF. CDR3 sequence (DNA): TGCGCCAGCAGTCAAAGCCCACGAACGGGAACCGGGACAGGGGACACAGATACGCAGTATTTT.

The CDR3 coding sequence is TGTGCCAGCAGCCAAGAAGGTGGCGGGAGATTCACAGATACGCAGTATTTT. Amino acid sequence: CASSQEGGGRFTDTQYF. The chain has TRBV14 and TRBJ2-3, with TRBD2 matching over 7 bases. The germline V gene encodes CDR1 SGHDN and CDR2 FVKESK. The trim removed 0 bases at V and 2 bases at J, leaving 8 bases unmatched. The CDR3 has 17 residues.

The chain has TRBV30 and TRBJ2-5; the match to TRBD1 covers 10 bases. V lost 5 bases, J lost 4 bases, and 4 bases stayed unmatched. The CDR3 has 13 amino acids. The germline V gene has CDR1 GTSNPN and CDR2 SVGIG (reference sequence). The CDR3 loop reads CAWDRGRRETQYF. CDR3 bases: TGTGCCTGGGACAGGGGGCGCAGAGAGACCCAGTACTTC.